This note documents a single T cell receptor beta chain sequence. This sample is drawn from a study of early T cells in non-severe SARS-CoV-2 infection. MiXCR was run by TCRdb on the 5' RACE reads, yielding one entry per CDR3 protein. Of approximately 84,000 distinct CDR3 sequences in the sample, around 14% are singletons; the top ten hold approximately 5.7%. Germline values: CDR1 SGHRS, CDR2 YFSETQ. CDR3 length: 12 amino acids. Trimming shortened V by 3 bases and J by 5 bases, and 6 bases separated the two germline ends. Input material: whole blood. The chain has TRBV5-1 and TRBJ2-1; D is undetermined. This TCR derives from an adult who was a healthcare worker with PCR-confirmed SARS-CoV-2 infection or an uninfected control (not recorded which). DNA for the CDR3: TGCGCCAGCAGCTATGGCAACAATGAGCAGTTCTTC. Translation: CASSYGNNEQFF. The full variable domain, its missing parts supplied by reference TRBV5-1 and TRBJ2-1, is KAGVTQTPRYLIKTRGQQVTLSCSPISGHRSVSWYQQTPGQGLQFLFEYFSETQRNKGNFPGRFSGRQFSNSRSEMNVSTLELGDSALYLCASSYGNNEQFFGPGTRLTVL.